The present entry profiles one T cell receptor (beta chain) with its context. Its antigen is not identified. This entry is derived from a study of CD4 T cells in relation to SARS-CoV-2 and coronaviruses. Overall study context: The negative reference was HIV-1 Nef peptide pool or peptide-free culture. Shared crossreactive spike epitopes were mapped to their HLA restriction. The study, taken as a whole, reports: About 65% of donors had memory CD4+ clonotypes crossrecognizing SARS-CoV-2 and common cold coronavirus spike.

Before the COVID-19 pandemic, during about 2011-2019, CD4+ T cells were taken from unexposed donors. The cells were cultured for about 10 days before CD4+ T cells were isolated. Measured with immunoSEQ multiplex PCR; TCRdb has only the in-frame clones, and not every one. The sample consists of roughly 20,000 clones, around 67% of them appearing once. The sample was CD4+ T cells from PBMCs, cultured in vitro. The receptor was derived from a human donor in good health.

The CDR3 reads CASSLESGRAYEQYF. Here the CDR3 DNA reads TGTGCCAGCAGCTTAGAGAGCGGGAGGGCCTACGAGCAGTACTTC. The rearrangement uses TRBV11-3 and TRBJ2-7; 10 bases line up with TRBD2. CDR3 length: 15 residues. V lost 0 bases, J lost 2 bases, and 1 base stayed unmatched. The germline gives CDR1 SGHNT, CDR2 YENEEA.